The TCR beta chain under discussion was sequenced for a study of CD8+ T cells in alopecia areata. Study-level information: For the treated group, dosing was oral tofacitinib at 5 to 10 mg twice daily. Findings of the study overall: For lesional scalp, especially alopecia totalis/universalis, clonality was higher than in normal scalp.

Sequencing templates came from extracted RNA that was reverse transcribed into cDNA. Clones were read by immunoSEQ multiplex PCR, and TCRdb kept only the in-frame ones, dropping some. The data hold fewer than 200,000 clones, with around 50% observed a single time. Between the trimmed V and J ends, which lost 4 bases and 2 bases, there was a span of 6 bases. The CDR3 is 12 residues long. Germline V CDR1 and CDR2: SQVTM, ANQGSEA. Concerning this clone itself: Its specificity is unknown.

Samples from alopecia areata patients were lesional scalp punch biopsies and peripheral blood. Sorting separated CD4+ and CD8+ T cells out of PBMCs. This TCR was sampled from a human donor with alopecia areata. V is TRBV29-1 and J is TRBJ1-3; the D is unclear. The material sequenced was CD4+ T cells sorted from blood, taken at week 0. CDR3 sequence reads: CSVVDPGNTIYF. CDR3 in DNA: TGCAGCGTTGTGGACCCTGGAAACACCATATATTTT.